This T cell receptor (beta chain) emerged from a study of OX40 agonist ivuxolimab in advanced cancers. Study-wide results and caveats: The specificity for antigen of the expanded peripheral T cells was not determined.

With regard to this clone: Antigen unknown.

The CDR3 sequence is 13 residues long. Trimming removed 5 bases at V and 4 bases at J, with 11 bases between. Germline V gene data show CDR1 as SEHNR and CDR2 as FQNEAQ (reference sequence). Method: immunoSEQ multiplex PCR; TCRdb's copy keeps in-frame clones and lacks some. The sample yields around 30,000 clones, 80% to 90% seen once. The sequencing used CD4+ or CD8+ T cells sorted from blood, collected in a trial of the OX40 agonist ivuxolimab. The chain has TRBV7-9 and TRBJ1-2; D possibly corresponds to TRBD1 (5 bases). This TCR derives from an adult with an advanced solid tumor such as melanoma, head and neck, liver or kidney cancer. CDR3 residues: CASSGGVSYGYTF. The CDR3, as DNA: TGTGCCAGCAGCGGAGGGGTCTCCTATGGCTACACCTTC.